The 2 T cell receptor beta chains listed next were all sequenced from one sample in a study of OX40 agonist ivuxolimab in advanced cancers. Assay used: immunoSEQ multiplex PCR; TCRdb lists only in-frame clones, some missing. The data show about 49,000 clones, 79% seen once. The source material was CD4+ or CD8+ T cells sorted from blood, sampled in a trial of the OX40 agonist ivuxolimab. These receptors were obtained from an adult with an advanced solid tumor such as melanoma, head and neck, liver or kidney cancer.

Of note for this clone: A junction end diverges from the germline sequence, so it may reflect a read error. The genes are TRBV2 and TRBJ1-2; D unclear. CDR3 size: 11 residues. The germline CDR1 and CDR2 sequences are SNHLY and FYNNEI. CDR3 loop: CASSESVGSAF. CDR3 DNA sequence: TGTGCCAGCAGTGAATCAGTAGGGAGTGCCTTC. Filled out from reference TRBV2 and TRBJ1-2, the complete variable domain reads EPEVTQTPSHQVTQMGQEVILRCVPISNHLYFYWYRQILGQKVEFLVSFYNNEISEKSEIFDDQFSVERPDGSNFTLKIRSTKLEDSAMYFCASSESVGSAFGSGTRLTVV.

The chain is built from TRBV27 and TRBJ2-5; D might be TRBD2 (6 bases). Germline V gene data show CDR1 as MNHEY and CDR2 as SMNVEV (reference sequence). CDR3 length equals 13 residues. Trimming took 3 bases from V and 5 from J, leaving 10 bases between them. The CDR3 protein is CASSFPRGETQYF. As DNA, the CDR3 is TGTGCCAGCAGTTTCCCCCGGGGGGAGACCCAGTACTTC.